This TCR beta chain was obtained from a study of identical twins. General study points: Twin pairs' shared out-of-frame alpha sequences were enriched in low generation probability.

Germline V gives CDR1 DFQATT, CDR2 SNEGSKA (reference sequence). The CDR3 is 15 amino acids. With 0 bases removed from V and 11 bases from J, the gap between germline ends came to 23 bases. Remarks on this clonotype: Its cognate antigen is unknown.

Via MiXCR, TCRdb re-called the 5' RACE reads, giving one row per CDR3 protein. The sample yields a few hundred thousand distinct CDR3 sequences, over 8.5% seen once. These data also featured in a second study, about yellow fever vaccine responses in identical twins.

The V and J genes are TRBV20-1 and TRBJ2-7; D uncertain. This sequence was found in a woman aged 18-30 years in good health. The specimen sequenced was CD8+ T cells sorted from blood. CDR3 in amino acids: CSARDPIIGLLKEYF. CDR3 coding DNA: TGCAGTGCTAGAGATCCTATAATTGGGCTCCTTAAGGAGTACTTC.